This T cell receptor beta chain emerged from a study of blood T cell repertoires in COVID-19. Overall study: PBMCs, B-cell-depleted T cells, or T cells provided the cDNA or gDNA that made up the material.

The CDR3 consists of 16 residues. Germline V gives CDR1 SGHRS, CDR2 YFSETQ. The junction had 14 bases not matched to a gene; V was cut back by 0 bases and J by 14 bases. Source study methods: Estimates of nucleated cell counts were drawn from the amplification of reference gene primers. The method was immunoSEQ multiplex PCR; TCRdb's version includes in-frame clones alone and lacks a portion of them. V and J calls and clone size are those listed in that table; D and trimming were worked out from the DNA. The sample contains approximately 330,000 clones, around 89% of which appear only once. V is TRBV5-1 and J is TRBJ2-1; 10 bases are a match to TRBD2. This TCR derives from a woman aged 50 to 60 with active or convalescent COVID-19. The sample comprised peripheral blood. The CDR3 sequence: CASSLGGAGGPSREFF. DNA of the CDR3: TGCGCCAGCAGCTTGGGCGGAGCGGGAGGGCCCTCTAGGGAGTTCTTC. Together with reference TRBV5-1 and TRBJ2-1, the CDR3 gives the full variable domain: KAGVTQTPRYLIKTRGQQVTLSCSPISGHRSVSWYQQTPGQGLQFLFEYFSETQRNKGNFPGRFSGRQFSNSRSEMNVSTLELGDSALYLCASSLGGAGGPSREFFGPGTRLTVL.